This TCR beta chain was captured in a study of blood T cell repertoires in COVID-19. Overall study: Samples of COVID-19 (acute and convalescent) were obtained from the United States, Italy and Spain. From T cells, B-cell-depleted T cells, or PBMCs came the material, which was cDNA or gDNA.

Per the original methods: Estimated nucleated cell counts came from reference gene primer amplification. Generated by immunoSEQ multiplex PCR, the TCRdb table keeps only in-frame clones and is missing some. V and J calls plus clone size are reproduced from that table; the DNA served to infer D and trimming. This table has 200,000 to 300,000 clones, about 90% appearing once. Looked up from germline, CDR1 is SGDLS and CDR2 is YYNGEE. This CDR3 is built from 14 residues. The V gene lost 0 bases and the J gene lost 7 bases, with 8 bases spanning the gap. The chain carries TRBV9 and TRBJ1-6; D gene unclear. The TCR sequence derives from a man in his 60s who had recovered from COVID-19. The sequencing sample was made of peripheral blood. This CDR3 is CASSVGQRNSPLHF. DNA for the CDR3: TGTGCCAGCAGCGTAGGCCAGAGGAATTCACCCCTCCACTTT.